These T cell receptor beta chains were read from a single sample in a study of blood T cell repertoires in COVID-19. Produced via immunoSEQ multiplex PCR; TCRdb's table is partial and in-frame only. The data contain tens of thousands of clones, about 81% of them singletons. The sequencing sample was made of peripheral blood. These receptors all stem from a human donor in a cohort sampled during active COVID-19. Each CDR3 is given with its conserved first and last residue. D genes are given only for firm matches. Clone size is stated in some rows and not others, as once, few, many or a class when expanded.

j_call	d_call	clone_size	v_call	cdr3_nt	cdr3_aa
TRBJ2-5	-	-	TRBV10-1	TGCGCCAGCAGTGACGGGTACGGTGGGACCCAGTACTTC	CASSDGYGGTQYF
TRBJ1-4	-	-	TRBV6-6	TGTGCCAGTCATGAGGGCCAGGAAAAACTGTTTTTT	CASHEGQEKLFF
TRBJ1-1	-	-	TRBV20-1	TGCAGTGCTAGGACACGTAGTGAAGCTTTCTTT	CSARTRSEAFF
TRBJ2-3	-	-	TRBV9	TGTGCCAGCAGTTATTTCTCCGATACGCAGTATTTT	CASSYFSDTQYF
TRBJ2-1	TRBD2	-	TRBV27	TGTGCCAGCAGTGTAGCGGGAGGGCCTTACAATGAGCAGTTCTTC	CASSVAGGPYNEQFF
TRBJ1-5	-	-	TRBV4-1	TGCGCCAGCAGCCAAGATCTTCGGGGATCATGGCCCCAGCATTTT	CASSQDLRGSWPQHF
TRBJ1-3	TRBD1	-	TRBV6-5	TGTGCCAGCAGGCGGACAGGGGACTCTGGAAACACCATATATTTT	CASRRTGDSGNTIYF
TRBJ2-5	-	once	TRBV27	TGTGCCAGCAGTTTATGGTCCCAGGGAGAGACCCAGTACTTC	CASSLWSQGETQYF
TRBJ2-2	TRBD1	-	TRBV2	TGTGCCAGCAGGGGACAGATCACCGGGGAGCTGTTTTTT	CASRGQITGELFF
TRBJ1-1	-	-	TRBV6-2/TRBV6-3	TGTGCCAGCAGTCACAGGGCAGGCGGCACTGAAGCTTTCTTT	CASSHRAGGTEAFF
TRBJ2-1	-	-	TRBV6-5	TGTGCCGGGCGATGGGGAACGGGGAATGAGCAGTTCTTC	CAGRWGTGNEQFF
TRBJ2-7	-	-	TRBV28	TGTGCCAGCAGTTTATCGATGGCTAGCCCTGATCCCTACGAGCAGTACTTC	CASSLSMASPDPYEQYF
TRBJ2-1	TRBD2	-	TRBV24-1	TGTGCCACCAGTGATTCCGCCTCTAGCGGGAGCTCCTACAATGAGCAGTTCTTC	CATSDSASSGSSYNEQFF
TRBJ2-3	-	few	TRBV4-1	TGCGCCAGCAGCCACCCGACTAGTTCAGATACGCAGTATTTT	CASSHPTSSDTQYF
TRBJ2-3	-	few	TRBV29-1	TGCAGCGCCAAAGCCGGTATGGATACGCAGTATTTT	CSAKAGMDTQYF
TRBJ1-5	-	-	TRBV18	TGTGCCAGCTCACCATCATTGCAGGGACAATTTAGCAATCAGCCCCAGCATTTT	CASSPSLQGQFSNQPQHF
TRBJ2-5	TRBD1	-	TRBV5-4	TGTGCCAGCAGCTTGTTGGGACAGGGGGCGCAGGAGACCCAGTACTTC	CASSLLGQGAQETQYF
TRBJ2-2	-	-	TRBV30	TGTGCCTGGAGTAGGAGTGTAAACACCGGGGAGCTGTTTTTT	CAWSRSVNTGELFF
TRBJ2-7	TRBD1	few	TRBV7-2	TGTGCCAGCAGCTTAGGGACAGGTTTATCCTACGAGCAGTACTTC	CASSLGTGLSYEQYF
TRBJ2-3	-	-	TRBV18	TGTGCCAGCTCACCACCACTAGCCGAAGCCAATACGCAGTATTTT	CASSPPLAEANTQYF
TRBJ2-7	-	-	TRBV18	TGTGCCAGCTCACCACAAGGGGGTTACGAGCAGTACTTC	CASSPQGGYEQYF
TRBJ1-4	-	-	TRBV15	TGTGCCACCAGCAGCCTATACCTGGGGGCAGGATCGAATGAAAAACTGTTTTTT	CATSSLYLGAGSNEKLFF
TRBJ2-1	TRBD2	few	TRBV14	TGTGCCAGCAGCCAAGTAGCGGGAGCGGGGGGCTCCTACAATGAGCAGTTCTTC	CASSQVAGAGGSYNEQFF
TRBJ2-1	TRBD1	-	TRBV18	TGTGCCAGCTCAGATTACAGGGGCAATGAGCAGTTCTTC	CASSDYRGNEQFF
TRBJ1-5	TRBD1	-	TRBV6-5	TGTGCCAGCCGGGGACAGGGGGCAAATCAGCCCCAGCATTTT	CASRGQGANQPQHF
TRBJ2-4	-	few	TRBV28	TGTGCCAGCAGTTTGTATGAGGCCGGTAGAGGGTCCAAAAACATTCAGTACTTC	CASSLYEAGRGSKNIQYF
TRBJ1-1	-	-	TRBV5-4	TGTGCCAGCAGCTTAGGGGGTAGGGCGAGCACTGAAGCTTTCTTT	CASSLGGRASTEAFF
TRBJ2-7	-	once	TRBV28	TGTGCCAGCAGAGGTAGCGAGGACGAGCAGTACTTC	CASRGSEDEQYF
TRBJ2-3	-	-	TRBV27	TGTGCCAGCAAGGAGGTTAGCACAGATACGCAGTATTTT	CASKEVSTDTQYF
TRBJ2-1	TRBD2	-	TRBV4-2	TGTGCCAGCAGCCAGAGGGGTGGGGGGGATGAGCAGTTCTTC	CASSQRGGGDEQFF
TRBJ2-5	TRBD1	once	TRBV5-1	TGCGCCAGCAGCTTAAAGTCCGGGACAGCCCAAGAGACCCAGTACTTC	CASSLKSGTAQETQYF
TRBJ2-2	TRBD2	-	TRBV30	TGTGCCTGGATCCGGACTAGCGGGAGGGGCGGGGAGCTGTTTTTT	CAWIRTSGRGGELFF
TRBJ2-7	TRBD1	-	TRBV5-1	TGCGCCAGCAGCTTGGTTCCAGGGGGCTGGTACGAGCAGTACTTC	CASSLVPGGWYEQYF
TRBJ1-2	-	-	TRBV5-1	TGCGCCAGCAGCCTCTCCTGGCCCAACTATGGCTACACCTTC	CASSLSWPNYGYTF
TRBJ1-2	-	-	TRBV6-5	TGTGCCAGCAAGGGTTCAGGGTATCATCCCGGCTACACCTTC	CASKGSGYHPGYTF
TRBJ1-6	-	-	TRBV28	TGTGCCAGCAGTTTACGGCAGGGTGGTTCACCCCTCCACTTT	CASSLRQGGSPLHF
TRBJ2-7	-	-	TRBV9	TGTGCCAGCAGCGTAGGGGTTGGGGGGTCCGAGCAGTACTTC	CASSVGVGGSEQYF
TRBJ2-7	-	-	TRBV6-1	TGTGCCAGCAGTGAAGCCCCGCTAGTCCAATCCTCCTACGAGCAGTACTTC	CASSEAPLVQSSYEQYF
TRBJ1-1	TRBD1	-	TRBV10-2	TGCGCCAGCAGTGAGGACAGGGAGACTGAAGCTTTCTTT	CASSEDRETEAFF
TRBJ2-3	TRBD2	-	TRBV28	TGTGCCAGCCGAAATAGCGGGAGTCTGACAGATACGCAGTATTTT	CASRNSGSLTDTQYF
TRBJ2-1	TRBD2	-	TRBV18	TGTGCCAGCCAAGAACTAGCGGGAGTCATTAATAATGAGCAGTTCTTC	CASQELAGVINNEQFF
TRBJ2-3	TRBD1	-	TRBV7-6	TGTGCCAGCAGCTTAGAGAGGACAGGAAGCACAGATACGCAGTATTTT	CASSLERTGSTDTQYF
TRBJ2-3	TRBD2	-	TRBV3-1/TRBV3-2	TGTGCCAGCAGCCGAACCCCCGGGACTAGCGGCCTTTGGGACACAGATACGCAGTATTTT	CASSRTPGTSGLWDTDTQYF
TRBJ1-5	-	-	TRBV7-2	TGTGCCAGCAGCTTTACCAGGGGAGAGGTGCCCCAGCATTTT	CASSFTRGEVPQHF
TRBJ2-1	TRBD2	-	TRBV24-1	TGTGCCACCAGTAGTAGCGGGAAGCTAGAAGAGCAGTTCTTC	CATSSSGKLEEQFF
TRBJ2-3	TRBD2	-	TRBV11-1	TGTGCCAGCAGCCTTTGGACTAGCGGGATGGGAGATACGCAGTATTTT	CASSLWTSGMGDTQYF
TRBJ2-1	-	-	TRBV5-4	TGTGCCAGCAGCTTGACGGGGTCCAATGAGCAGTTCTTC	CASSLTGSNEQFF
TRBJ2-1	TRBD2	-	TRBV19	TGTGCCAGTAGTATAGTAGCGGGAGATCTTTGGAATGAGCAGTTCTTC	CASSIVAGDLWNEQFF
TRBJ1-1	-	-	TRBV6-5	TGTGCCAGTGAGTCGGGACACCTCAACACTGAAGCTTTCTTT	CASESGHLNTEAFF
TRBJ2-7	TRBD1	once	TRBV19	TGTGCCAGTAGTGCCCCCGGGACAGGACCCTACGAGCAGTACTTC	CASSAPGTGPYEQYF
TRBJ2-7	-	few	TRBV10-1	TGCGCCAGCAGTGAGCCTTACGAGCAGTACTTC	CASSEPYEQYF
TRBJ2-3	-	few	TRBV4-1	TGCGCCAGCAGCCCCCGTGCAGATACGCAGTATTTT	CASSPRADTQYF
TRBJ2-2	-	-	TRBV24-1	TGTGCCACCAGTGATCCTACCGGAGTCGGGGAGCTGTTTTTT	CATSDPTGVGELFF
TRBJ2-5	-	-	TRBV28	TGTGCCAGCAGTTTCCTGCGGGCGGTCGAAGAGACCCAGTACTTC	CASSFLRAVEETQYF